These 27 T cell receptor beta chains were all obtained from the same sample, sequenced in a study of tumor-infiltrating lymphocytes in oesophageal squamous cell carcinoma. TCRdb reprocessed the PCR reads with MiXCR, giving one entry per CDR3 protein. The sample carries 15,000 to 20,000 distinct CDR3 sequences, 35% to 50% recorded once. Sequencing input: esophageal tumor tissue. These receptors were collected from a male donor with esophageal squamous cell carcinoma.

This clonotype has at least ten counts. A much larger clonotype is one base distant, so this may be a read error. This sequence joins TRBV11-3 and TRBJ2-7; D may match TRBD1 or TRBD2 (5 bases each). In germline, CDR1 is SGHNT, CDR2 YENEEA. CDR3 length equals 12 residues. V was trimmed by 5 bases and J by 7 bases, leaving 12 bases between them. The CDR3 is CASSQGDNEQYF. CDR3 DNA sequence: TGTGCCAGCAGCCAGGGAGACAATGAGCAGTACTTC.

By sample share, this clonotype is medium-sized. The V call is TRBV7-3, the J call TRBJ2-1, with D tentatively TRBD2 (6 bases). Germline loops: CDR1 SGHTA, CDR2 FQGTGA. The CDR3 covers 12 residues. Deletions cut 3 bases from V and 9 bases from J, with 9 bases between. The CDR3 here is CASSLEGSEQFF. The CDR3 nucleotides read TGTGCCAGCAGCTTGGAGGGAAGTGAGCAGTTCTTC.

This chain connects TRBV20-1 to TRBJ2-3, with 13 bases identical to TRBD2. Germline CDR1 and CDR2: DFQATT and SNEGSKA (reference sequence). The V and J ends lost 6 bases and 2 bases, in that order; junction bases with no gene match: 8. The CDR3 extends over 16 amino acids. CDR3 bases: TGCAGTGCCCCGCGGACTAGCGGGAGCCCCACAGATACGCAGTATTTT. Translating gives CSAPRTSGSPTDTQYF.

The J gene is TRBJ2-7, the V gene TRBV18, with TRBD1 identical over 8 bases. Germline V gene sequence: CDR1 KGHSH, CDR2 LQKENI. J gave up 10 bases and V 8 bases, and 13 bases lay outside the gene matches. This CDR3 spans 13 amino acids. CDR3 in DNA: TGTGCCAGCACCCAAAACCCCGGGACAGGTCAGTACTTC. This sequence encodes CASTQNPGTGQYF.

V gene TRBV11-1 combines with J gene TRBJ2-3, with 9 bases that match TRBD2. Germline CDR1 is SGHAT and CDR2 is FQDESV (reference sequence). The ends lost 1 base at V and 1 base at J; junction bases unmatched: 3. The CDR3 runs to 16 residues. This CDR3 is CASSLDVAGGTDTQYF. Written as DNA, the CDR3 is TGTGCCAGCAGCTTAGACGTAGCGGGGGGCACAGATACGCAGTATTTT. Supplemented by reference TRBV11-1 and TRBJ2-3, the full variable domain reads EAEVAQSPRYKITEKSQAVAFWCDPISGHATLYWYRQILGQGPELLVQFQDESVVDDSQLPKDRFSAERLKGVDSTLKIQPAELGDSAMYLCASSLDVAGGTDTQYFGPGTRLTVL.

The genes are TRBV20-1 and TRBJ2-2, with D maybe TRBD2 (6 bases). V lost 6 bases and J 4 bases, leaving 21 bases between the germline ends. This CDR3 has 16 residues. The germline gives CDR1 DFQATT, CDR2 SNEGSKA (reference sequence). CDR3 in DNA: TGCAGTGCCCCGACCCCGGGAGTTCAAGGCACCGGGGAGCTGTTTTTT. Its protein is CSAPTPGVQGTGELFF.

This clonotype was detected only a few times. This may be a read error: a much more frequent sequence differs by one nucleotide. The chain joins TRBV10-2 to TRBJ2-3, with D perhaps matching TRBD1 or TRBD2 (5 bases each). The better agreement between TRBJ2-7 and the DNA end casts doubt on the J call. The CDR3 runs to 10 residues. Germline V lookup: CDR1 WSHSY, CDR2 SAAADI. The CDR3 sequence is CATRGNEQYF. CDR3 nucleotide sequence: TGCGCCACCCGGGGCAATGAGCAGTACTTC.

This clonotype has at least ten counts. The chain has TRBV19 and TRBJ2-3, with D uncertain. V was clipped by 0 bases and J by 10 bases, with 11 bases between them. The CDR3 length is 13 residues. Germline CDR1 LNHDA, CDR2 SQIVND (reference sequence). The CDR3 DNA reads TGTGCCAGTAGTATAGAAGACTCCCGGGCGCAGTATTTT. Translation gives CASSIEDSRAQYF.

The CDR3 DNA sequence: TGTGCCAGCAGCCCAGGACTGTCAGGTGGCACAGATACGCAGTATTTT. This translates into CASSPGLSGGTDTQYF. The V gene is TRBV7-3, the J gene TRBJ2-5; D perhaps matches TRBD2 (5 bases). The J call is in doubt because the DNA end fits TRBJ2-3 better. CDR1 and CDR2 (germline): SGHTA, FQGTGA. The CDR3 spans 16 residues.

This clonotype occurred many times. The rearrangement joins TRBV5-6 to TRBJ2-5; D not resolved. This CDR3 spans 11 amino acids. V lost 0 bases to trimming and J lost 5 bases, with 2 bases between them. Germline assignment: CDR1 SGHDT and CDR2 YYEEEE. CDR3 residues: CASSLEETQYF. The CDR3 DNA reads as TGTGCCAGCAGCTTGGAGGAGACCCAGTACTTC.

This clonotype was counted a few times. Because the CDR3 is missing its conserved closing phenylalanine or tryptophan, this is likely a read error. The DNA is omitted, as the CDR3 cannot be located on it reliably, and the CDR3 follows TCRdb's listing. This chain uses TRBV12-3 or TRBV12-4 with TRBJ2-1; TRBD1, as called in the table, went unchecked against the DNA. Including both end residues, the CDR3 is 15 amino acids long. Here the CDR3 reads CASSFGQEYGYTFGS.

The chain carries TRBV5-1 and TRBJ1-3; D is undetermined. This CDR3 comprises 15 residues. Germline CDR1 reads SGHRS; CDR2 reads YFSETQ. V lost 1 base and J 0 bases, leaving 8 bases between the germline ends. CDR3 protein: CASSLFSGSGNTIYF. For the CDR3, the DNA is TGCGCCAGCAGCTTGTTCTCGGGCTCTGGAAACACCATATATTTT.

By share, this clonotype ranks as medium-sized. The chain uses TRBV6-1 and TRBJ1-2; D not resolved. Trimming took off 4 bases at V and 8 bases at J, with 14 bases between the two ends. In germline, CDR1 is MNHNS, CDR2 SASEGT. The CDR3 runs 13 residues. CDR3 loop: CASSGSVASGYTF. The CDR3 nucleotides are TGTGCCAGCAGTGGTTCGGTCGCTTCAGGCTACACCTTC.

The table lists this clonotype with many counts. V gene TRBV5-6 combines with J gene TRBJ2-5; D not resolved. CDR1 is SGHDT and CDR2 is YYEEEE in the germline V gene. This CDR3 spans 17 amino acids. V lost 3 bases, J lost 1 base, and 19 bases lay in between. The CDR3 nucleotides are TGTGCCAGCAGCTCACCCTTGAAAGGAGTGCTCCAAGAGACCCAGTACTTC. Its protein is CASSSPLKGVLQETQYF.

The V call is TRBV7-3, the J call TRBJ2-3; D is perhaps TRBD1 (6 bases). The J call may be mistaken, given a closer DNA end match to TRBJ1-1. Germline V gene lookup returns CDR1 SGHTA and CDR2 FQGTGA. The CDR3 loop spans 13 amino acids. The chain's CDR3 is CASSLDSLREAFF. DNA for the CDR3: TGTGCCAGCAGCCTGGACAGTCTTCGTGAAGCTTTCTTT.

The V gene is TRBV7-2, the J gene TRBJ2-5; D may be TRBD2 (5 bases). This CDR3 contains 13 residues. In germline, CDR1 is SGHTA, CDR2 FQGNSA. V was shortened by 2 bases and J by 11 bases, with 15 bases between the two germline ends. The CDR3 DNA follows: TGTGCCAGCAGCTTACGGCCTGAATGGGAGCAGTACTTC. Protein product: CASSLRPEWEQYF.

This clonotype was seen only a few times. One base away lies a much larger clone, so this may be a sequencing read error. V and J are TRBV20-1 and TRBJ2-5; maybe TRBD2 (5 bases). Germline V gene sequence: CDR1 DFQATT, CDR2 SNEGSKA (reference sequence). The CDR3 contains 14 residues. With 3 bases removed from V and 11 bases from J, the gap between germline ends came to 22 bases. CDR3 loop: CSASNRDLYNEQYF. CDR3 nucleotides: TGCAGTGCTAGTAACCGGGATCTCTACAATGAGCAGTACTTC.

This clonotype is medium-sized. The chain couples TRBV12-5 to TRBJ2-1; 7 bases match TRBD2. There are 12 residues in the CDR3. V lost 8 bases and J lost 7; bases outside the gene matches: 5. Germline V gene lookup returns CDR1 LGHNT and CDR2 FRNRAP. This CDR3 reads CASSERGNEQFF. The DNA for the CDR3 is TGTGCTAGTAGCGAGCGGGGAAATGAGCAGTTCTTC.

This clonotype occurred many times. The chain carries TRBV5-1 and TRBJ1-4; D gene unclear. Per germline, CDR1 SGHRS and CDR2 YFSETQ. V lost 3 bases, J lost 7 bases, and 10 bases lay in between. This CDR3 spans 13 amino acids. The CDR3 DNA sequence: TGCGCCAGCAGCTGGGAGGGTGGTGAAAAACTGTTTTTT. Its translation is CASSWEGGEKLFF.

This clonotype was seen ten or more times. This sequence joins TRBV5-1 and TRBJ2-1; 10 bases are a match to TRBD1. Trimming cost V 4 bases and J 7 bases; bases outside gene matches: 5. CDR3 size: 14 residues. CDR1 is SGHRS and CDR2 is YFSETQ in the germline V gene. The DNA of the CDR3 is TGCGCCAGCAGCATCGGACAGGGGGGAAATGAGCAGTTCTTC. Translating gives CASSIGQGGNEQFF.

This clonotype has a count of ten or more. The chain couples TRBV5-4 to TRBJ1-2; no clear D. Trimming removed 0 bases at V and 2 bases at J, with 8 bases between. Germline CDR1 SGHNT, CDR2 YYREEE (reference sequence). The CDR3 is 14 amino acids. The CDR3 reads CASSLARSNYGYTF. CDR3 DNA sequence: TGTGCCAGCAGCTTGGCTCGCAGCAACTATGGCTACACCTTC.

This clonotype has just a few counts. CDR3 protein: CASSGTQILAFF. The CDR3 DNA follows: TGTGCCAGCAGCGGTACGCAGATTTTGGCTTTCTTT. This chain links TRBV7-9 with TRBJ1-1; D ambiguous. V was cut by 5 bases and J by 11 bases, with 15 bases left in between. CDR1 is SEHNR and CDR2 is FQNEAQ in the germline V gene (reference sequence). The CDR3 spans 12 residues.

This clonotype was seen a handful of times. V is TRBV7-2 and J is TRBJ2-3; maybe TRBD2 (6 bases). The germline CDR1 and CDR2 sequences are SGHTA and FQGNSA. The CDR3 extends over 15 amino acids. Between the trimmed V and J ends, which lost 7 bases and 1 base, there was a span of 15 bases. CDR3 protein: CASTGRRGRTDTQYF. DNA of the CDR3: TGTGCCAGCACAGGCAGGCGGGGTCGCACAGATACGCAGTATTTT.

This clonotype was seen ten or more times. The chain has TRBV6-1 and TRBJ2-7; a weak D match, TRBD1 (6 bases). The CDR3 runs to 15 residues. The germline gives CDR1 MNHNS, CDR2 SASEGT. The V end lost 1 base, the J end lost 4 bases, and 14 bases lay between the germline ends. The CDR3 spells CASSEDGGGAYEQYF. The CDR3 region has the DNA TGTGCCAGCAGTGAAGACGGTGGGGGCGCTTACGAGCAGTACTTC.

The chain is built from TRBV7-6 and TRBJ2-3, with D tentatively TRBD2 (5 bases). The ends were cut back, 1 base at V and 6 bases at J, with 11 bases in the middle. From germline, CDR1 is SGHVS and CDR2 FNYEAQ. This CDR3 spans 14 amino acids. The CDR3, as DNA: TGTGCCAGCAGCTTAGGAGGTAGCGTGGATACGCAGTATTTT. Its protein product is CASSLGGSVDTQYF.

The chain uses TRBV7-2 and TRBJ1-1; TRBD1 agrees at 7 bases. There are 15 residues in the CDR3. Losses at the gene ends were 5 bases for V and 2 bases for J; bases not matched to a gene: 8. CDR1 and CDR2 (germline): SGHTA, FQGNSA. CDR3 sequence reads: CASSQLGQLNTEAFF. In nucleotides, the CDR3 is TGTGCCAGCAGCCAACTGGGACAGCTTAACACTGAAGCTTTCTTT.

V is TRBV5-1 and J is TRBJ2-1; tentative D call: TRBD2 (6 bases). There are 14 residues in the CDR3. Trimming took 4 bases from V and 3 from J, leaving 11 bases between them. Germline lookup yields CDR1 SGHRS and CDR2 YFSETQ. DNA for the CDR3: TGCGCCAGCAGCCCAGGGACTTACTACAATGAGCAGTTCTTC. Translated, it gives CASSPGTYYNEQFF. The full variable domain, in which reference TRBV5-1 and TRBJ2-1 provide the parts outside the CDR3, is KAGVTQTPRYLIKTRGQQVTLSCSPISGHRSVSWYQQTPGQGLQFLFEYFSETQRNKGNFPGRFSGRQFSNSRSEMNVSTLELGDSALYLCASSPGTYYNEQFFGPGTRLTVL.